This paragraph covers one TCR beta chain sequence. Its target is not known. The J segment lost 4 bases and the V segment lost 0 bases, leaving 8 bases of the junction unmatched. The germline V gene encodes CDR1 MGHRA and CDR2 YSYEKL. The CDR3 consists of 17 residues. The data were obtained in a study of human versus mouse CDR3 diversity and MHC coevolution. The wider study: immunoSEQ was reported to reach one in 200,000 T cells sensitivity. Study observations and caveats: Mice had fewer CDR3 deletions and insertions than humans on average.

TCRdb's table, derived via immunoSEQ multiplex PCR, lists solely in-frame clones and lacks some. The sample lists about 60,000 clones; about 94% were seen once. Naive CD4 T cells were sorted as CD45RO-negative, CD62L-positive. Sequencing was performed on naive CD4+ T cells from blood. Subset reported: CD45RO-negative CD62L-positive naive CD4 T cells. The TCR comes from a person between 60 and 70 years old in good health. The chain carries TRBV4-1 and TRBJ2-1, with TRBD2 matching over 8 bases. CDR3: CASSQDPGGRRYNEQFF. In nucleotides, the CDR3 is TGCGCCAGCAGCCAAGATCCGGGGGGGCGTCGTTACAATGAGCAGTTCTTC.